Here is one T cell receptor beta chain with its context. These data are taken from a study of T cell changes during pregnancy in multiple sclerosis. Sequencing used immunoSEQ multiplex PCR; TCRdb keeps in-frame clones, though not all of them. The sample lists 32,000 or so clones, approximately 89% occurring once. The sample here was CD8+ T cells from peripheral blood mononuclear cells, taken in the second trimester of pregnancy. The source of this sequence is a female donor with multiple sclerosis, enrolled in a pregnancy study.

The CDR3 sequence: CASKRRDRGSDTQYF. CDR3 DNA sequence: TGTGCCAGCAAACGCCGGGACAGGGGATCAGATACGCAGTATTTT. This chain links TRBV27 with TRBJ2-3, with 10 bases matching TRBD1. The length of the CDR3 is 15 residues. The junction had 8 bases not matched to a gene; V was cut back by 7 bases and J by 4 bases. The germline V gene has CDR1 MNHEY and CDR2 SMNVEV (reference sequence).